This T cell receptor (beta chain) was captured by sequencing in a study of post-analysis software for immune sequencing data. Study information: Some patients lacked subtype; others had relapsing-remitting, secondary progressive or progressive-relapsing disease.

Study findings and constraints: Four or five TRBV segments were more frequent in patients than controls; TRBV5-6, TRBV5-1 and TRBV20-1 belonged to this group. With F measure, samples from one preparation batch clustered together strongly.

Included in the TCR beta cDNA libraries were unique molecular identifiers. MiXCR, run by TCRdb on the PCR reads, gives a single entry per CDR3 protein. The sample includes hundreds of thousands of distinct CDR3 sequences, roughly 47% of them seen just once. Note on this clonotype: Its target is not known.

After removal of 0 bases from V and 7 bases from J, the junction contained 9 bases not matched to a gene. CDR3 length: 15 amino acids. Germline V gene lookup returns CDR1 DFQATT and CDR2 SNEGSKA (reference sequence). The clonotype comes from a girl aged 10 to 17 with multiple sclerosis. The sequencing input was blood. The chain combines TRBV20-1 with TRBJ1-2; 9 nucleotides line up with TRBD1. For the CDR3, the DNA is TGCAGTGCTAGAGAGCCACAGGGGGCGCGGTTTGGCTACACCTTC. Encoded protein: CSAREPQGARFGYTF.